One and the same sample provided the 5 T cell receptor beta chains below, sequenced in a study of blood T cell repertoires in COVID-19. The protocol was immunoSEQ multiplex PCR, while the TCRdb copy is restricted to in-frame clones and leaves out a portion. The table includes 100,000 to 150,000 clones, 75% to 90% detected once. Sample: peripheral blood. These receptors were taken from a man aged 35-49 years with acute or convalescent COVID-19.

This chain joins TRBV6-4 and TRBJ2-5; 11 bases agree with TRBD2. Looked up from germline, CDR1 is MRHNA and CDR2 is SNTAGT. The CDR3 is 15 amino acids. The ends lost 8 bases at V and 5 bases at J; junction bases unmatched: 10. In nucleotides, the CDR3 is TGTGCCAGCTCCTTAGCGGGGGGGCTTAGGGAGACCCAGTACTTC. Translation gives CASSLAGGLRETQYF.

This sequence joins TRBV6-2 or TRBV6-3 and TRBJ1-2, with 8 bases fitting TRBD1. Germline CDR1 reads MNHEY; CDR2 reads SVGEGT. V shed 5 bases and J 4 bases; nucleotides not matched to a gene: 9. The CDR3 loop spans 15 amino acids. CDR3 loop: CASSTPGQGGYGYTF. CDR3 sequence (DNA): TGTGCCAGCAGTACCCCCGGACAGGGCGGCTATGGCTACACCTTC.

The rearrangement uses TRBV27 and TRBJ1-6; D is ambiguous. Per the germline V gene, CDR1 is MNHEY and CDR2 is SMNVEV (reference sequence). CDR3 size: 15 residues. Trimming removed 7 bases at V and 1 base at J, with 11 bases between. The CDR3 DNA follows: TGTGCCAGCAACCCGGGGAGGTCCTATAATTCACCCCTCCACTTT. Translating it yields CASNPGRSYNSPLHF.

The chain links TRBV6-6 to TRBJ1-2; TRBD1 aligns across 12 bases. Germline-derived CDR1 and CDR2 are MNHNY and SVGAGI (reference sequence). This CDR3 comprises 15 residues. Losses at the gene ends were 3 bases for V and 7 bases for J; bases not matched to a gene: 6. The CDR3 here is CASSYGGTGGFGYTF. CDR3 sequence (DNA): TGTGCCAGCAGTTATGGTGGGACAGGGGGCTTTGGCTACACCTTC.

In its sample, this clone was seen a few times. The V gene is TRBV3-1 (or the pseudogene TRBV3-2), the J gene TRBJ1-2; no firm D call. Germline-derived CDR1 and CDR2 are LGHDT and YNNKEL (reference sequence). The CDR3 has 13 residues. The V and J ends lost 1 base and 8 bases respectively, with 11 bases between them. The CDR3 region is CASSQGYRVGYTF. CDR3 nucleotide sequence: TGTGCCAGCAGCCAAGGGTACCGGGTCGGCTACACCTTC.